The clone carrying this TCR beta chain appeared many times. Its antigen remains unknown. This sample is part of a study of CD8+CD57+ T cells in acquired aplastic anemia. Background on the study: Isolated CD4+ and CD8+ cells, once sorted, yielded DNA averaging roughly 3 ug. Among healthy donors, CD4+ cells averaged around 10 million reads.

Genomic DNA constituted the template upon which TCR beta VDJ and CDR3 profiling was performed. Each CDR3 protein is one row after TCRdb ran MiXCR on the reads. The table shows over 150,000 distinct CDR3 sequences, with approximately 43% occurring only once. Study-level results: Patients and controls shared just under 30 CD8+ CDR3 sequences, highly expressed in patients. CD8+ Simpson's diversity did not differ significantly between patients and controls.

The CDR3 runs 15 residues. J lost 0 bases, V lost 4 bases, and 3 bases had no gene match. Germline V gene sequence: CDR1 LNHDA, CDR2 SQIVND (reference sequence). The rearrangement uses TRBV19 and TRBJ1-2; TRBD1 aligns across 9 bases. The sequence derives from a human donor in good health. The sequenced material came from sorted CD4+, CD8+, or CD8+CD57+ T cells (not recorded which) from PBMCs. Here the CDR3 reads CASSTGTGSNYGYTF. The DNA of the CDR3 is TGTGCCAGTAGTACAGGGACAGGGTCTAACTATGGCTACACCTTC.